The rows below give T cell receptor beta chains drawn from one sample of a study of T cell repertoires in cytomegalovirus infection. TCRdb itself ran the reads through MiXCR, one entry per CDR3 protein. The sample records about 490,000 distinct CDR3 sequences, less than 30% being singletons. Sequences were obtained from PBMCs. These receptors came from a human donor in good health (CMV status not recorded). Some clones in this sample may be carry-over from other donors' samples. Each CDR3 is given with its conserved first and last residue. D genes are given only for firm matches. Clone sizes are given selectively: once, few, many, or a class where the clone is expanded.

D gene	clone size	V gene	J gene	CDR3 length	CDR3 DNA	CDR3 protein
-	-	TRBV12-3/TRBV12-4	TRBJ2-3	14	TGTGCCAGCAGTTTAGAGGGAGGCCGCAATACGCAGTATTTT	CASSLEGGRNTQYF
-	-	TRBV6-1	TRBJ2-1	18	TGTGCCAGCAGTGAAGCGCCTAACCTAGTCGTCATCCACAATGAGCAGTTCTTC	CASSEAPNLVVIHNEQFF
-	many	TRBV7-3	TRBJ2-5	13	TGTGCCAGCAGCTTCAGGTTTCAAGAGACCCAGTACTTC	CASSFRFQETQYF
TRBD1	few	TRBV6-1	TRBJ2-3	16	TGTGCCAGCAGTGAACGTGACAGGGTTGTAGCAGATACGCAGTATTTT	CASSERDRVVADTQYF
-	few	TRBV14	TRBJ2-6	17	TGTGCCAGCAGCCAAGATACAGGAAGACACGGGGCCAACGTCCTGACTTTC	CASSQDTGRHGANVLTF
TRBD1	-	TRBV7-4	TRBJ2-2	14	TGTGCCGGAGGACAGGGGGCGGGCACCGGGGAGCTGTTTTTT	CAGGQGAGTGELFF
TRBD2	-	TRBV5-1	TRBJ2-1	14	TGCGCCAGCAGCGTTGGACTAGCGGCCAATGAGCAGTTCTTC	CASSVGLAANEQFF
TRBD2	many	TRBV7-2	TRBJ2-7	15	TGTGCCAGCAGCCAATGGACTAGCGGAAACTACGAGCAGTACTTC	CASSQWTSGNYEQYF
TRBD2	few	TRBV4-1	TRBJ2-2	17	TGCGCCAGCAGCCAAGAAGGTACTAGCGGGAGATCCGGGGAGCTGTTTTTT	CASSQEGTSGRSGELFF
-	few	TRBV12-3/TRBV12-4	TRBJ1-1	13	TGTGCCAGCAGTCTTGTGGGTTTGGCTGAAGCTTTCTTT	CASSLVGLAEAFF
-	-	TRBV28	TRBJ2-2	16	TGTGCCAGCAGTCTCGTTGCTCCCATGAACACCGGGGAGCTGTTTTTT	CASSLVAPMNTGELFF
TRBD1	few	TRBV19	TRBJ1-4	13	TGTGCCAGTAGGACAGGGGGTGATGAAAAACTGTTTTTT	CASRTGGDEKLFF
-	few	TRBV30	TRBJ1-1	16	TGTGCCTGGAGTGTACCTTACAGAGCTCAGAACACTGAAGCTTTCTTT	CAWSVPYRAQNTEAFF
TRBD2	once	TRBV10-3	TRBJ2-1	15	TGTGCCATCAGAACTAGCGGGTGGGCCTACAATGAGCAGTTCTTC	CAIRTSGWAYNEQFF
-	-	TRBV12-3/TRBV12-4	TRBJ2-3	14	TGTGCCAGCAGTTTTACAGTCTCCACAGATACGCAGTATTTT	CASSFTVSTDTQYF
TRBD1	many	TRBV7-2	TRBJ1-2	15	TGTGCCAGCAGCTTAGACCCGGGACAGGAAAATGGCTACACCTTC	CASSLDPGQENGYTF
-	many	TRBV7-2	TRBJ1-2	12	TGTGCCAGCACCCAGGACAGACTAGACTACACCTTC	CASTQDRLDYTF
TRBD2	few	TRBV11-3	TRBJ2-1	17	TGTGCCAGCAGCTCGGCGGGACTAGCGGGAGTAGGCAATGAGCAGTTCTTC	CASSSAGLAGVGNEQFF
-	-	TRBV7-9	TRBJ1-2	15	TGTGCCAGCAGCTTAACCCCGCAGGACACCTATGGCTACACCTTC	CASSLTPQDTYGYTF
-	-	TRBV28	TRBJ2-5	18	TGTGCCAGCAGTTTACTCACATTATCCGGGACCGTGGGAGAGACCCAGTACTTC	CASSLLTLSGTVGETQYF
TRBD2	few	TRBV7-2	TRBJ2-2	15	TGTGCCAGCAGCTTCGGCGGGAGAACCACCGGGGAGCTGTTTTTT	CASSFGGRTTGELFF
-	few	TRBV12-3/TRBV12-4	TRBJ1-2	13	TGTGCCAGCGGCAACCCGGAGGACTATGGCTACACCTTC	CASGNPEDYGYTF
-	-	TRBV10-3	TRBJ2-1	13	TGTGCCATCAGGAACTTCTGGGGGCATGAGCAGTTCTTC	CAIRNFWGHEQFF
TRBD2	few	TRBV27	TRBJ2-3	15	TGTGCCAGCAGTTTAAGGAGCGGGAGGGCAGATACGCAGTATTTT	CASSLRSGRADTQYF
TRBD1	-	TRBV11-2	TRBJ1-1	17	TGTGCCAGCAGCCCCGGCGGGACAGGGGGCGCGTGGACTGAAGCTTTCTTT	CASSPGGTGGAWTEAFF
-	few	TRBV20-1	TRBJ1-3	14	TGCAGTGCTAGGATCCTGAACTCTGGAAACACCATATATTTT	CSARILNSGNTIYF
-	-	TRBV19	TRBJ2-3	14	TGTGCCAGTACCAAGGACGGAACCACAGATACGCAGTATTTT	CASTKDGTTDTQYF
TRBD2	few	TRBV7-9	TRBJ2-7	14	TGTGCCAGCAGCCCCACTAGCGGGGGGAACGAGCAGTACTTC	CASSPTSGGNEQYF
TRBD2	-	TRBV3-1	TRBJ2-3	16	TGTGCCAGCAGCTGGATCACTAGCGGGTTCACAGATACGCAGTATTTT	CASSWITSGFTDTQYF
-	few	TRBV7-2	TRBJ1-6	12	TGTGCCAGCAACTTACAGGGACCACCCCTCCACTTT	CASNLQGPPLHF
-	few	TRBV7-9	TRBJ2-1	13	TGTGCCAGCAGCTTACAACCCCTCAATGAGCAGTTCTTC	CASSLQPLNEQFF
TRBD1	-	TRBV6-1	TRBJ1-5	14	TGTGCCAGCAGTCAACAGGGGGATGATCAGCCCCAGCATTTT	CASSQQGDDQPQHF
-	-	TRBV12-3/TRBV12-4	TRBJ2-3	15	TGTGCCAGCACCCCGGGTCCCATGGACAGTAATACGCAGTATTTT	CASTPGPMDSNTQYF
TRBD2	-	TRBV5-5	TRBJ2-3	16	TGTGCCAGCAGCTTGGGGGACGGCGGGAGTACAGATACGCAGTATTTT	CASSLGDGGSTDTQYF
-	many	TRBV7-2	TRBJ1-4	13	TGTGCCAGCAGCTTAGAAGGCCGTGAAAAACTGTTTTTT	CASSLEGREKLFF
TRBD2	many	TRBV5-6	TRBJ2-1	15	TGTGCCAGCAGACTGCGACTAGCGGCAAACAATGAGCAGTTCTTC	CASRLRLAANNEQFF
-	-	TRBV7-9	TRBJ1-2	15	TGTGCCAGCAGCTCCGTTCGGGGGGGCGCCTATGGCTACACCTTC	CASSSVRGGAYGYTF
-	-	TRBV7-9	TRBJ2-7	15	TGTGCCAGCAGCTTAGGTACCTCGCCGATCTACGAGCAGTACTTC	CASSLGTSPIYEQYF
TRBD1	-	TRBV12-3/TRBV12-4	TRBJ1-5	15	TGTGCCAGCAGTTTAAGGAGACAGGGTGGACAGCCCCAGCATTTT	CASSLRRQGGQPQHF
-	-	TRBV6-2/TRBV6-3	TRBJ2-2	17	TGTGCCAGCAGTTACGCCGCAGGGGCCGCGAACACCGGGGAGCTGTTTTTT	CASSYAAGAANTGELFF
TRBD1	-	TRBV7-6	TRBJ1-6	16	TGTGCCAGCAGCTTAGTGGAGGGGGCCGGGAATTCACCCCTCCACTTT	CASSLVEGAGNSPLHF
TRBD1	few	TRBV27	TRBJ1-1	15	TGTGCCAGCAATCGAGGGACAGTTATGAACACTGAAGCTTTCTTT	CASNRGTVMNTEAFF
TRBD2	-	TRBV6-2/TRBV6-3	TRBJ2-3	17	TGTGCCAGCAGTTCAGGCCGAGGCGGGAGTAGGGTAGATACGCAGTATTTT	CASSSGRGGSRVDTQYF
TRBD2	few	TRBV28	TRBJ2-1	16	TGTGCCAGCAGTTCTCCCGGGACTAGCGGGAACAATGAGCAGTTCTTC	CASSSPGTSGNNEQFF
TRBD2	many	TRBV7-2	TRBJ2-7	15	TGTGCCAGCAGCTTTCGTCTAGCGGGTTCCTACGAGCAGTACTTC	CASSFRLAGSYEQYF
-	-	TRBV18	TRBJ1-5	13	TGTGCCAGCTCAGAAAGTGGAGACCAGCCCCAGCATTTT	CASSESGDQPQHF
TRBD2	-	TRBV4-3	TRBJ2-3	19	TGCGCCAGCAGCCAAGAATACCTAGCGGGAGGAGCCTACACAGATACGCAGTATTTT	CASSQEYLAGGAYTDTQYF
TRBD2	-	TRBV6-5	TRBJ2-3	16	TGTGCCAGCAGTTACTTTGCTAGCGGAAGCACAGATACGCAGTATTTT	CASSYFASGSTDTQYF